This T cell receptor beta chain was documented in a study of cytomegalovirus exposure and HLA in healthy donors (dated 2017 in TCRdb). At the level of the whole study: A later analysis indicated that the 110 or so validation repertoires were generated on the platform also employed for the 720 or so repertoires of the first cohort. The study aimed to test whether signatures of past pathogen exposure could be identified by cataloging public T cell receptors. Along with the 666-subject first cohort, a separate validation cohort of over 90 different subjects was used. The study combined high-throughput TCR immunosequencing, statistical association of individual TCRs with disease status, and machine learning to predict cytomegalovirus infection status. Study-wide conclusions, independent of this receptor: In a later analysis, TCRs clustered in the first cohort were found to also tend to co-occur in the roughly 120 validation repertoires, with 85% to 95% of cluster scores above 0. Cytomegalovirus status was reported to be diagnosed by the classifier with high specificity and sensitivity in both the original and validation cohorts. Three of the identified cytomegalovirus-associated TCR beta chains were confirmed in vitro to be specific for cytomegalovirus antigens. According to the authors, the approach could potentially be generalized to other disease states and immunological phenotypes. While some public TCRs were present in many individuals, most TCR sequences turned up only very rarely across donors. A total of 164 TCR beta chains were listed by the study as associated with cytomegalovirus. All 130 or so repertoires were used to score co-occurrence in the validation cohort in a later analysis, because that analysis had no HLA typing for the cohort.

Library construction relied on the immunoSEQ multiplex PCR assay. The authors' pipeline ran thus. A statistical classification framework was built for diagnosing cytomegalovirus status from the catalog of TCR beta chain sequences. Here the immuneACCESS table is served through TCRdb, limited to in-frame sequences with V and J called. Missing clones are a known gap in these copies; in checked studies unresolved V genes cover under half, and the rest lacks a known reason. From that table come the V and J calls and clone size; the DNA was used to work out D and trimming. The sample includes around 66,000 clones, with 97% observed a single time. 1.5% to 2% of the sample goes to the ten largest clones. Worth noting for this clone: Its antigen is not yet known. There are no base qualities to consult, and no much larger clone falls within one base.

The CDR3 sequence holds 12 residues, the cysteine and phenylalanine included. Only the CDR3 part of the read is kept: 36 bases, read in frame from the first base. Sequences GTSNPN (CDR1) and SVGIG (CDR2) are obtained from the germline V gene (reference sequence). V and J lose 6 bases and 2 bases, and a span of 10 bases separates them. The donors were included in the validation cohort of 120 subjects, a group kept apart from the approximately 700-subject first cohort. The source material was PBMCs. The TCR comes from a woman under 30 in good health and CMV-seropositive. The V and J genes are TRBV30 and TRBJ1-2; 5 matching bases give a weak D call of TRBD1. The DNA reads TGTGCCTGTGTGCAGGGCAACTATGGCTACACCTTC. Translated, this gives CACVQGNYGYTF.